The 30 T cell receptor beta chains in this list originate from one sample, sequenced in a study of T-cell memory formation after mild COVID-19. Via MiXCR, TCRdb re-called the 5' RACE reads, giving one row per CDR3 protein. The repertoire includes about 320,000 distinct CDR3 sequences, around 15% of them detected once, and 21% sits in the top ten. Material for sequencing was PBMCs or a T cell subset sorted from them (not recorded which). These TCRs come from a man aged 18 to 30 who had mild COVID-19 (a few samples of this study predate the infection). Cell type and time point are not known.

There are a few counts of this clonotype. CDR3 loop: CASSRWTNGANVLTF. In nucleotides, the CDR3 is TGTGCCAGCAGCCGATGGACAAACGGGGCCAACGTCCTGACTTTC. The chain uses TRBV11-2 and TRBJ2-6, with a possible D match to TRBD1 (5 bases). Germline V gives CDR1 SGHAT, CDR2 FQNNGV. V was cut by 5 bases and J by 4 bases, with 12 bases left in between. The CDR3 runs to 15 residues.

This clonotype came up a few times. The J gene is TRBJ2-5, the V gene TRBV6-2 or TRBV6-3; TRBD2 matches 7 bases. Trimming at V came to 2 bases and at J to 4 bases, leaving 7 bases not matched to a gene. CDR1 and CDR2 (germline): MNHEY, SVGEGT. CDR3 length: 15 amino acids. In DNA, the CDR3 is TGTGCCAGCAGTTACGCAGGGAGGGGAGCAGAGACCCAGTACTTC. Amino acids: CASSYAGRGAETQYF.

In its sample, this clonotype was seen a few times. The gene calls are TRBV18 and TRBJ2-1; D is unclear. CDR1 is KGHSH and CDR2 is LQKENI in the germline V gene. Trimming took off 0 bases at V and 3 bases at J, with 9 bases between the two ends. The CDR3 runs 15 residues. CDR3 sequence reads: CASSPPSSNYNEQFF. The CDR3, as DNA: TGTGCCAGCTCACCACCAAGTTCTAACTACAATGAGCAGTTCTTC.

V gene TRBV27 combines with J gene TRBJ2-2; 10 nucleotides line up with TRBD2. The V gene's germline CDR1 is MNHEY and CDR2 SMNVEV (reference sequence). This CDR3 is built from 16 residues. The junction had 6 bases not matched to a gene; V was cut back by 4 bases and J by 4 bases. The CDR3 DNA reads TGTGCCAGCAGTTCCCAGCGGGGGGGCTTCACCGGGGAGCTGTTTTTT. This translates into CASSSQRGGFTGELFF.

CDR3 in amino acids: CASSYLTGDYGYTF. In nucleotides, the CDR3 is TGTGCCAGCAGTTACCTGACAGGGGACTATGGCTACACCTTC. The V call is TRBV6-5, the J call TRBJ1-2; 8 bases are shared with TRBD1. The CDR3 consists of 14 residues. The V gene's germline CDR1 is MNHEY and CDR2 SVGAGI. V lost 2 bases and J lost 3; bases outside the gene matches: 2.

This clonotype occurred a few times. This chain links TRBV9 with TRBJ2-1; D gene uncertain. From germline, CDR1 is SGDLS and CDR2 YYNGEE. The germline V and J ends were trimmed by 1 base and 9 bases, with 11 bases remaining between them. The CDR3 sequence is 13 residues long. The CDR3 is CASSVFTGGEQFF. The DNA of the CDR3 is TGTGCCAGCAGCGTATTCACTGGTGGTGAGCAGTTCTTC.

The V call is TRBV11-2, the J call TRBJ2-1, with D possibly matching TRBD2 (5 bases). CDR3 length: 12 amino acids. The germline V gene encodes CDR1 SGHAT and CDR2 FQNNGV. V lost 10 bases and J 6 bases, leaving 13 bases between the germline ends. In DNA, the CDR3 is TGTGCCACAGCACGAGGGCCCAATGAGCAGTTCTTC. This translates into CATARGPNEQFF. The whole variable domain, filled in from reference TRBV11-2 and TRBJ2-1, reads EAGVAQSPRYKIIEKRQSVAFWCNPISGHATLYWYQQILGQGPKLLIQFQNNGVVDDSQLPKDRFSAERLKGVDSTLKIQPAKLEDSAVYLCATARGPNEQFFGPGTRLTVL.

This rearrangement joins TRBV18 to TRBJ1-2; D unresolved. Germline assignment: CDR1 KGHSH and CDR2 LQKENI. CDR3 length equals 12 residues. Trimming left V 1 base short and J 3 bases short, with 3 bases between. As DNA, the CDR3 is TGTGCCAGCTCACCACAAGACTATGGCTACACCTTC. It translates to CASSPQDYGYTF.

There are a few counts of this clonotype. The chain joins TRBV5-4 to TRBJ2-3, with 12 bases matching TRBD2. This CDR3 spans 16 amino acids. The V segment lost 3 bases and the J segment 3 bases; nucleotides outside the gene matches: 5. Germline CDR1 SGHNT, CDR2 YYREEE (reference sequence). CDR3 nucleotide sequence: TGTGCCAGCAGCTCTAGCGGGGGGGCCAGGACAGATACGCAGTATTTT. It is translated as CASSSSGGARTDTQYF.

The chain couples TRBV10-3 to TRBJ1-1; D unclear. The V end was cut by 8 bases, the J end by 13 bases, with 20 bases between. Germline CDR1 and CDR2: ENHRY and SYGVKD. The CDR3 is 12 residues long. The chain's CDR3 is CAIAGSPGEHFF. CDR3 nucleotides: TGTGCCATCGCGGGATCCCCCGGCGAACATTTCTTT.

The chain recombines TRBV4-3 with TRBJ1-1; D is undetermined. Germline V CDR1 and CDR2: LGHNA, YSLEER. The CDR3 has 15 amino acids. The V gene lost 0 bases and the J gene lost 0 bases, with 8 bases spanning the gap. CDR3 bases: TGCGCCAGCAGCCAAGAATTCCGAATGAACACTGAAGCTTTCTTT. As protein: CASSQEFRMNTEAFF.

This chain joins TRBV24-1 and TRBJ2-1; D is unclear. CDR3 length: 13 amino acids. The germline V gene encodes CDR1 KGHDR and CDR2 SFDVKD. The germline V and J ends were trimmed by 7 bases and 1 base, with 7 bases remaining between them. The CDR3 DNA sequence: TGTGCCACCAGAGACCCTTCCTACAATGAGCAGTTCTTC. The encoded protein is CATRDPSYNEQFF.

Many counts were recorded for this clonotype. This chain links TRBV7-9 with TRBJ2-7, with D unresolved. Per the germline V gene, CDR1 is SEHNR and CDR2 is FQNEAQ (reference sequence). The germline V and J ends were trimmed by 3 bases and 5 bases, with 5 bases remaining between them. This CDR3 is built from 11 residues. The CDR3: CASSFMDEQYV. Here the CDR3 DNA reads TGTGCCAGCAGCTTTATGGACGAGCAGTACGTC.

In this sample, this clonotype turned up many times. The chain couples TRBV3-1 to TRBJ2-5, with 10 nucleotides matching TRBD2. V lost 0 bases to trimming and J lost 13 bases; unmatched junction nucleotides: 5. The CDR3 loop spans 13 amino acids. Per the germline V gene, CDR1 is LGHDT and CDR2 is YNNKEL (reference sequence). CDR3 in amino acids: CASSQDLSSGGYF. CDR3 bases: TGTGCCAGCAGCCAAGACCTCTCTAGCGGGGGGTACTTC.

J is TRBJ1-6 and V is TRBV4-1; D uncertain. Trimming cost V 4 bases and J 8 bases, with 12 bases left between them. The CDR3 covers 14 residues. Per germline, CDR1 MGHRA and CDR2 YSYEKL. CDR3 protein: CASSLLGSYSPLHF. DNA for the CDR3: TGCGCCAGCAGCCTCCTAGGTTCTTATTCACCCCTCCACTTT.

V is TRBV20-1 and J is TRBJ1-2; 7 positions match TRBD1. This CDR3 is built from 13 residues. Germline loops: CDR1 DFQATT, CDR2 SNEGSKA (reference sequence). V lost 6 bases, J lost 0 bases, and 4 bases stayed unmatched. In DNA form, the CDR3 reads TGCAGTGCCACGACAGGGACTAACTATGGCTACACCTTC. Encoded protein: CSATTGTNYGYTF.

This clonotype occurred many times. The chain combines TRBV12-3 or TRBV12-4 with TRBJ2-5, with 7 bases fitting TRBD1. Unmatched junction bases numbered 14, after V lost 5 bases and J lost 5 bases. CDR3 size: 16 residues. The CDR3 nucleotides are TGTGCCAGCAGTGAACCAACCGCCACAGGGGATGAGACCCAGTACTTC. Its translation is CASSEPTATGDETQYF.

This clonotype has just a few counts. J is TRBJ2-1 and V is TRBV6-2 or TRBV6-3, with D perhaps TRBD1 or TRBD2 (5 bases each). This CDR3 is built from 17 residues. V lost 6 bases and J 4 bases, leaving 22 bases between the germline ends. CDR1 and CDR2 from the germline V gene are MNHEY and SVGEGT. CDR3 in amino acids: CASSKYPGPTHYNEQFF. The CDR3 bases are TGTGCCAGCAGCAAATATCCGGGACCTACCCATTACAATGAGCAGTTCTTC.

This clonotype was found once. The chain carries TRBV6-4 and TRBJ1-2, with D tentatively TRBD1 (5 bases). V was cut by 0 bases and J by 8 bases, with 19 bases left in between. The germline V gene has CDR1 MRHNA and CDR2 SNTAGT. CDR3 length equals 16 residues. The DNA for the CDR3 is TGTGCCAGCAGTGACTCGGCGTCCAGGGTCGTCGGCGGCTACACCTTC. It specifies CASSDSASRVVGGYTF.

This clonotype turned up a few times. The chain joins TRBV30 to TRBJ2-7; maybe TRBD1 (5 bases). The germline V and J ends were trimmed by 1 base and 3 bases, with 16 bases remaining between them. The CDR3 runs to 15 residues. From germline, CDR1 is GTSNPN and CDR2 SVGIG (reference sequence). CDR3 amino acids: CAWSAEIRELYEQYF. The CDR3 DNA sequence: TGTGCCTGGAGTGCCGAGATCAGGGAACTCTACGAGCAGTACTTC.

The table lists this clonotype with many counts. The chain carries TRBV7-2 and TRBJ2-3; D gene uncertain. The V end was cut by 5 bases, the J end by 0 bases, with 12 bases between. The germline V gene has CDR1 SGHTA and CDR2 FQGNSA. The CDR3 spans 15 residues. CDR3 sequence (DNA): TGTGCCAGCAGCCCTCTAACACCTAGCACAGATACGCAGTATTTT. Translated: CASSPLTPSTDTQYF.

The V call is TRBV4-1, the J call TRBJ1-5; possible D gene TRBD1, 5 bases. The V gene's germline CDR1 is MGHRA and CDR2 YSYEKL. The V gene lost 0 bases and the J gene lost 2 bases, with 11 bases spanning the gap. CDR3 length equals 16 residues. For the CDR3, the DNA is TGCGCCAGCAGCCAAGAAGAAACAGGCCGCAATCAGCCCCAGCATTTT. As protein: CASSQEETGRNQPQHF.

This clonotype has a handful of counts. DNA for the CDR3: TGTGCCAGCGCCCTAACTAGGGTCTACAATGAGCAGTTCTTC. This sequence encodes CASALTRVYNEQFF. The chain joins TRBV12-3 or TRBV12-4 to TRBJ2-1, with D possibly TRBD2 on 5 matching bases. The germline V and J ends were trimmed by 8 bases and 3 bases, with 14 bases remaining between them. The CDR3 spans 14 residues.

This clonotype was detected a few times. CDR3 sequence: CASSLSGTGTYNEQFF. The DNA of the CDR3 is TGCGCCAGCAGCTTATCAGGGACAGGAACCTACAATGAGCAGTTCTTC. The V and J genes are TRBV5-1 and TRBJ2-1; TRBD1 agrees at 8 bases. Trimming at V came to 2 bases and at J to 2 bases, leaving 6 bases not matched to a gene. This CDR3 contains 16 residues. Germline V gene sequence: CDR1 SGHRS, CDR2 YFSETQ.

This clonotype was counted at least ten times. The genes are TRBV7-8 and TRBJ1-2; TRBD1 aligns across 7 bases. Germline CDR1 SGHVS, CDR2 FQNEAQ. The CDR3 is 11 amino acids. Losses at the gene ends were 5 bases for V and 10 bases for J; bases not matched to a gene: 4. DNA of the CDR3: TGTGCCAGCAGCGGGACAGCGGCCTACACCTTC. It encodes CASSGTAAYTF.

The V call is TRBV19, the J call TRBJ1-1; no clear D gene. Trimming took off 3 bases at V and 3 bases at J, with 11 bases between the two ends. CDR1 LNHDA and CDR2 SQIVND come from the germline V gene (reference sequence). CDR3 length: 14 residues. The CDR3 here is CASSIGQFDTEAFF. The CDR3 region has the DNA TGTGCCAGTAGTATTGGGCAGTTCGACACTGAAGCTTTCTTT.

This clonotype was detected a few times. The chain recombines TRBV9 with TRBJ2-5, with 10 positions matching TRBD2. The CDR3 totals 16 residues. Germline-derived CDR1 and CDR2 are SGDLS and YYNGEE. V was pared by 0 bases and J by 0 bases, with 2 bases of the junction left unmatched. CDR3 bases: TGTGCCAGCAGCGTAGGGACTAGCGGTAACCAAGAGACCCAGTACTTC. It codes for CASSVGTSGNQETQYF.

This clonotype was found many times. The V and J genes are TRBV5-1 and TRBJ2-1; D ambiguous. The CDR3 consists of 15 residues. V shed 0 bases and J shed 3 bases, with 10 bases lying between them. Germline CDR1 and CDR2: SGHRS and YFSETQ. CDR3 protein: CASSLVRNDYNEQFF. The CDR3 DNA reads TGCGCCAGCAGCTTGGTCCGCAACGACTACAATGAGCAGTTCTTC.

The genes are TRBV27 and TRBJ2-3; TRBD2 matches at 7 bases. Germline lookup yields CDR1 MNHEY and CDR2 SMNVEV (reference sequence). Trimming at V came to 2 bases and at J to 4 bases, leaving 6 bases not matched to a gene. This CDR3 contains 15 residues. In DNA, the CDR3 is TGTGCCAGCAGTTTAGGGAGGGGACCGGCAGATACGCAGTATTTT. It specifies CASSLGRGPADTQYF.

The chain combines TRBV12-3 or TRBV12-4 with TRBJ2-1; D remains ambiguous. The V and J ends lost 5 bases and 4 bases respectively, with 9 bases between them. The CDR3 loop spans 13 amino acids. CDR3 region: CASSRTAYNEQFF. CDR3 sequence (DNA): TGTGCCAGCAGTAGGACGGCGTACAATGAGCAGTTCTTC.